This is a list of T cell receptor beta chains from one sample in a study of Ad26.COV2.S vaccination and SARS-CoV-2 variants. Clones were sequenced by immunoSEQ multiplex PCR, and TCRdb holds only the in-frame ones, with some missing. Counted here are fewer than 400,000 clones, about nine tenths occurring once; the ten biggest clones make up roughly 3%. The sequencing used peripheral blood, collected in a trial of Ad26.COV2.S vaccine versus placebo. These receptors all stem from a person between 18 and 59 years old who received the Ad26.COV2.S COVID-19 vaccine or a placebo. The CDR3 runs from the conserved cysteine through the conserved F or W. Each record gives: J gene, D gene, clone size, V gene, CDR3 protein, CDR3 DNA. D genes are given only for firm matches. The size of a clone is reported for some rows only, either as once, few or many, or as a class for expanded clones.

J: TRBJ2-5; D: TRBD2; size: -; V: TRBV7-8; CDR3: CASSLEVAGGINEETQYF; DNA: TGTGCCAGCAGCTTAGAGGTAGCGGGGGGCATAAATGAAGAGACCCAGTACTTC
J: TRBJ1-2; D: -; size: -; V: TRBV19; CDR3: CASSFGDSLSGYTF; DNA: TGTGCCAGTAGTTTCGGAGACAGCCTTAGCGGCTACACCTTC
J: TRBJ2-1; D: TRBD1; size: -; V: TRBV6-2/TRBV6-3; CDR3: CASSYWTGSNNEQFF; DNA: TGTGCCAGCAGTTATTGGACAGGGTCAAACAATGAGCAGTTCTTC
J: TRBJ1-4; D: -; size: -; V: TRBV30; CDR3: CAWSGGEGTNEKLFF; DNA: TGTGCCTGGAGTGGGGGGGAAGGGACTAATGAAAAACTGTTTTTT
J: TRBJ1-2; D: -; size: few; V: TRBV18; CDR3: CASSPSRLIGYGYTF; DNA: TGTGCCAGCTCACCAAGCCGACTTATAGGCTATGGCTACACCTTC
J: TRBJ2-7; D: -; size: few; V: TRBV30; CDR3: CAWSGGGPYEQYF; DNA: TGTGCCTGGAGTGGAGGGGGGCCGTACGAGCAGTACTTC
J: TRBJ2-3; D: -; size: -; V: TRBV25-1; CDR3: CASSEYDRQDTQYF; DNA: TGTGCCAGCAGTGAATATGACAGGCAAGATACGCAGTATTTT
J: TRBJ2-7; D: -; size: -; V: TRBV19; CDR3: CASSSADLGEQYF; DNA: TGTGCCAGTAGCTCTGCTGACTTGGGGGAGCAGTACTTC
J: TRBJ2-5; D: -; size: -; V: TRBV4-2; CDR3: CASSQEASRVETQYF; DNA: TGTGCCAGCAGCCAAGAAGCTAGCAGGGTTGAGACCCAGTACTTC
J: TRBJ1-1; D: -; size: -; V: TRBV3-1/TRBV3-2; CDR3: CASSQGTSRVNTEAFF; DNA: TGTGCCAGCAGCCAAGGAACGTCCAGGGTGAACACTGAAGCTTTCTTT
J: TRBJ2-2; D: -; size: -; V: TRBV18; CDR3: CASSPGTANTGELFF; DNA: TGTGCCAGCTCACCCGGGACGGCGAACACCGGGGAGCTGTTTTTT
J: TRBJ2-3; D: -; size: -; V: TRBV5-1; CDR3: CASSLAESTDTQYF; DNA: TGCGCCAGCAGCTTGGCCGAAAGCACAGATACGCAGTATTTT
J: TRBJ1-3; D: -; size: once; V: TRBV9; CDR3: CASSLLGNTIYF; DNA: TGTGCCAGCAGCCTACTCGGAAACACCATATATTTT
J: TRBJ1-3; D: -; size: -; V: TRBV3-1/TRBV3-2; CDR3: CASSAGITGNTIYF; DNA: TGTGCCAGCAGCGCAGGGATAACTGGAAACACCATATATTTT
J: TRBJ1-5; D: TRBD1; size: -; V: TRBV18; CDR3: CASSPPPGGSNQPQHF; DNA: TGTGCCAGCTCACCCCCCCCAGGGGGAAGCAATCAGCCCCAGCATTTT
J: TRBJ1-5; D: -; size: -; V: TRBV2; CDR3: CASSESMWDQPQHF; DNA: TGTGCCAGCAGTGAAAGCATGTGGGATCAGCCCCAGCATTTT
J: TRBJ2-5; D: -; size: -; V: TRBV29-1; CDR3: CSVTRLAGETQYF; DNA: TGCAGCGTTACGAGGTTGGCTGGGGAGACCCAGTACTTC
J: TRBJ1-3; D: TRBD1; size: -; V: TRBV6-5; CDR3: CASSYSGGPGNTIYF; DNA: TGTGCCAGCAGTTACTCAGGGGGCCCTGGAAACACCATATATTTT
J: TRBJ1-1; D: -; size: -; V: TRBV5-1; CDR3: CASSHKAGNTEAFF; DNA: TGCGCCAGCAGCCACAAAGCAGGGAACACTGAAGCTTTCTTT
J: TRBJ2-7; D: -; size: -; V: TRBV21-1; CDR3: CASSKRGQKAYEQYF; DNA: TGTGCCAGCAGCAAACGCGGGCAAAAAGCCTACGAGCAGTACTTC